The 13 T cell receptor beta chains reported below all come from one sample, sequenced in a study of blood T cell repertoires in COVID-19. Method: immunoSEQ multiplex PCR; TCRdb's copy keeps in-frame clones and lacks some. The table includes some 460,000 clones, around 89% detected once. The sample taken for sequencing was peripheral blood. Receptor source: a woman aged 25 to 39 with acute or convalescent COVID-19.

The chain combines TRBV28 with TRBJ1-1; 8 nucleotides line up with TRBD1. This CDR3 has 16 residues. The ends lost 5 bases at V and 1 base at J; junction bases unmatched: 9. Germline V gives CDR1 MDHEN, CDR2 SYDVKM. The CDR3 sequence: CASSLSGGAGNTEAFF. CDR3 coding DNA: TGTGCCAGCAGTCTTTCAGGGGGCGCCGGGAACACTGAAGCTTTCTTT.

The chain recombines TRBV3-1 (or the pseudogene TRBV3-2) with TRBJ1-1; tentatively, D is TRBD1 (5 bases). CDR1 is LGHDT and CDR2 is YNNKEL in the germline V gene (reference sequence). The CDR3 totals 14 residues. Between the trimmed V and J ends, which lost 1 base and 3 bases, there was a span of 9 bases. In DNA form, the CDR3 reads TGTGCCAGCAGCCAAGTAAACAGGCACACTGAAGCTTTCTTT. Amino acid sequence: CASSQVNRHTEAFF.

This chain's CDR3 is CASGRSEFDYEQFF. Written as DNA, the CDR3 is TGTGCCAGCGGGCGTAGCGAATTTGACTATGAGCAGTTCTTC. This rearrangement joins TRBV3-1 (or the pseudogene TRBV3-2) to TRBJ2-1; weak D call: TRBD2 (5 bases). Germline V gives CDR1 LGHDT, CDR2 YNNKEL (reference sequence). The CDR3 extends over 14 amino acids. V lost 8 bases to trimming and J lost 8 bases, with 19 bases between them.

The chain links TRBV19 to TRBJ2-7, with D uncertain. This CDR3 is built from 14 residues. V was pared by 3 bases and J by 1 base, with 10 bases between. Germline V CDR1 and CDR2: LNHDA, SQIVND (reference sequence). DNA for the CDR3: TGTGCCAGTAGTATCCCCCCCCTATCCTACGAGCAGTACTTC. Protein sequence: CASSIPPLSYEQYF.

This clone has only a few counts. The genes are TRBV10-2 and TRBJ1-3, with TRBD1 matching 7 bases. This CDR3 is 18 amino acids long. From germline, CDR1 is WSHSY and CDR2 SAAADI. With 4 bases clipped from V and 2 bases from J, the junction kept 14 bases outside the gene matches. CDR3 amino acids: CASSGHRGEKGPGNTIYF. The CDR3 region has the DNA TGCGCCAGCAGTGGTCACAGGGGCGAAAAAGGCCCTGGAAACACCATATATTTT.

The gene calls are TRBV28 and TRBJ2-7; TRBD2 might be the D (6 bases). The CDR3 consists of 16 residues. V lost 3 bases, J lost 2 bases, and 17 bases lay in between. The germline V gene encodes CDR1 MDHEN and CDR2 SYDVKM. The chain's CDR3 is CASSFRLDSLTYEQYF. The CDR3 coding sequence is TGTGCCAGCAGTTTTAGACTAGACAGTCTAACCTACGAGCAGTACTTC.

The rearrangement joins TRBV9 to TRBJ1-1; unclear D gene. Trimming cost V 7 bases and J 4 bases, with 14 bases left between them. The germline gives CDR1 SGDLS, CDR2 YYNGEE. This CDR3 has 13 amino acids. CDR3 sequence (DNA): TGTGCCAGCGCGGCAGAGTGGAGCACTGAAGCTTTCTTT. It encodes CASAAEWSTEAFF. The complete variable domain, with remaining parts taken from reference TRBV9 and TRBJ1-1, reads DSGVTQTPKHLITATGQRVTLRCSPRSGDLSVYWYQQSLDQGLQFLIQYYNGEERAKGNILERFSAQQFPDLHSELNLSSLELGDSALYFCASAAEWSTEAFFGQGTRLTVV.

This chain uses TRBV28 with TRBJ2-3, with 11 bases that match TRBD2. The CDR3 runs 16 residues. CDR1 and CDR2 (germline): MDHEN, SYDVKM. After removal of 6 bases from V and 11 bases from J, the junction contained 16 bases not matched to a gene. CDR3 region: CASRGSVSSGGRRQYF. CDR3 in DNA: TGTGCCAGCAGGGGCTCCGTGTCTAGCGGGGGGAGGCGGCAGTATTTT. The variable domain in full, with the rest retrieved from reference TRBV28 and TRBJ2-3, is DVKVTQSSRYLVKRTGEKVFLECVQDMDHENMFWYRQDPGLGLRLIYFSYDVKMKEKGDIPEGYSVSREKKERFSLILESASTNQTSMYLCASRGSVSSGGRRQYFGPGTRLTVL.

The rearrangement joins TRBV5-6 to TRBJ1-1; tentative D call: TRBD1 (6 bases). Trimming stripped 4 bases from V and 1 base from J, with 8 bases between. This CDR3 comprises 13 residues. CDR1 and CDR2 from the germline V gene are SGHDT and YYEEEE. CDR3 nucleotide sequence: TGTGCCAGCAGCGGGACACGGAACACTGAAGCTTTCTTT. As protein: CASSGTRNTEAFF. The variable domain in full, completed from reference TRBV5-6 and TRBJ1-1, reads DAGVTQSPTHLIKTRGQQVTLRCSPKSGHDTVSWYQQALGQGPQFIFQYYEEEERQRGNFPDRFSGHQFPNYSSELNVNALLLGDSALYLCASSGTRNTEAFFGQGTRLTVV.

The V and J genes are TRBV5-1 and TRBJ1-3; 7 bases agree with TRBD1. Germline V lookup: CDR1 SGHRS, CDR2 YFSETQ. The CDR3 sequence is 18 residues long. Trimming removed 0 bases from V and 0 bases from J; junction bases left unmatched: 9. The CDR3 loop is CASSLERQGEGSGNTIYF. Written as DNA, the CDR3 is TGCGCCAGCAGCTTGGAGAGACAGGGAGAGGGCTCTGGAAACACCATATATTTT.

The gene calls are TRBV10-3 and TRBJ1-1; 7 nucleotides match TRBD1. Per the germline V gene, CDR1 is ENHRY and CDR2 is SYGVKD. This CDR3 is 14 amino acids long. The V and J ends lost 11 bases and 5 bases, in that order; junction bases with no gene match: 14. CDR3 amino acids: CALRDSGEGTEAFF. CDR3 coding DNA: TGTGCCCTTAGGGACAGTGGGGAAGGGACTGAAGCTTTCTTT.

The chain links TRBV6-4 to TRBJ2-7; a weak D match, TRBD2 (6 bases). Looked up from germline, CDR1 is MRHNA and CDR2 is SNTAGT. The CDR3 runs to 14 residues. Trimming shortened V by 9 bases and J by 3 bases, and 18 bases separated the two germline ends. Here the CDR3 reads CARRGPGLHYEQYF. CDR3 in DNA: TGTGCCAGAAGGGGACCGGGACTCCACTACGAGCAGTACTTC.

The rearrangement links TRBV27 to TRBJ1-3; 9 bases match TRBD1. V gave up 4 bases and J gave up 8 bases; unmatched junction bases: 9. Per the germline V gene, CDR1 is MNHEY and CDR2 is SMNVEV (reference sequence). The CDR3 runs 15 residues. CDR3 sequence reads: CASSSLRTGEYTIYF. The DNA for the CDR3 is TGTGCCAGCAGTTCTCTTAGGACAGGGGAATACACCATATATTTT.